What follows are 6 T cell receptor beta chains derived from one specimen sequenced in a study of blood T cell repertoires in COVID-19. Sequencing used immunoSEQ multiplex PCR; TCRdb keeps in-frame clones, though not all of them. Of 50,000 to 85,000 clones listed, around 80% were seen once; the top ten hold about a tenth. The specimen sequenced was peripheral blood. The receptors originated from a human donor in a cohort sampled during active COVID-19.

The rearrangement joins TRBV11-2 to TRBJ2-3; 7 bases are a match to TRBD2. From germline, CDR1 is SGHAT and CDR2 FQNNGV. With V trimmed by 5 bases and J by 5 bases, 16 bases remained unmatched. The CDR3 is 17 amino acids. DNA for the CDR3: TGTGCCAGCAGCCCCGGACGAAGCATGCGGGAGCTAGATACGCAGTATTTT. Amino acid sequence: CASSPGRSMRELDTQYF.

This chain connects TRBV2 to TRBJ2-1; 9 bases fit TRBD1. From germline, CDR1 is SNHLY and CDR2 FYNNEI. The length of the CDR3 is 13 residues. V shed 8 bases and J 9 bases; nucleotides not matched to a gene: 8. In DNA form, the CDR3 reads TGTGCCAGCCAGGACACGGACAGGGGTGAGCAGTTCTTC. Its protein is CASQDTDRGEQFF.

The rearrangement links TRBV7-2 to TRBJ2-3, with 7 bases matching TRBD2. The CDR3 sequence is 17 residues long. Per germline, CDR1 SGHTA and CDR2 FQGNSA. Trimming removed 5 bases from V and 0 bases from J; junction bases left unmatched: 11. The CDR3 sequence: CASSAGSAGVSTDTQYF. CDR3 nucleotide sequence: TGTGCCAGCAGCGCCGGGTCGGCGGGAGTTAGCACAGATACGCAGTATTTT. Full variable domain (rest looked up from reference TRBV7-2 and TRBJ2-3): GAGVSQSPSNKVTEKGKDVELRCDPISGHTALYWYRQSLGQGLEFLIYFQGNSAPDKSGLPSDRFSAERTGGSVSTLTIQRTQQEDSAVYLCASSAGSAGVSTDTQYFGPGTRLTVL.

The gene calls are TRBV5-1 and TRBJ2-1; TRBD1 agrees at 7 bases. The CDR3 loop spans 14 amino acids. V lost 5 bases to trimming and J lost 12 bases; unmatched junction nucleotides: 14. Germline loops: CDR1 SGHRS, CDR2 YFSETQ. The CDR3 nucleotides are TGCGCCAGCAGAACCTCCGGGACAGCCGTAAGGCAGTTCTTC. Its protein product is CASRTSGTAVRQFF.

The CDR3 DNA reads TGTGCCAGCAGTTTTCGGGACAGGACTTCCGAGCAGTACTTC. As protein: CASSFRDRTSEQYF. This chain connects TRBV27 to TRBJ2-7; 8 bases are shared with TRBD1. The germline V gene encodes CDR1 MNHEY and CDR2 SMNVEV (reference sequence). The ends lost 3 bases at V and 6 bases at J; junction bases unmatched: 7. The CDR3 is 14 residues long.

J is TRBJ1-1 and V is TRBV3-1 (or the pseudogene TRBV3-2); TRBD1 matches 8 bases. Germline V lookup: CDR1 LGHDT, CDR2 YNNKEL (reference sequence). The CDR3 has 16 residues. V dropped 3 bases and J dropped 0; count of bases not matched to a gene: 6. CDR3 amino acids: CASSHGTGGMNTEAFF. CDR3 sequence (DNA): TGTGCCAGCAGCCACGGGACAGGAGGTATGAACACTGAAGCTTTCTTT.